These T cell receptor beta chains were read from a single sample in a study of blood T cell repertoires in COVID-19. Repertoires were generated with immunoSEQ multiplex PCR, while TCRdb's copy carries only in-frame clones and drops some. Counted here are roughly 400,000 clones, over 75% occurring once; the ten biggest clones make up 1.4% to 1.5%. The sequenced sample consisted of PBMCs or T cells enriched from blood (not recorded which). These receptors were obtained from a woman under 30 who had been exposed to COVID-19. CDR3s include the opening cysteine and the closing phenylalanine or tryptophan. A D gene is named only where the DNA matches it firmly. A clone size is listed for some rows: how often the clone was seen (once, few, many), or a class if it is expanded.

j_gene | d_gene | v_gene | abundance | CDR3nt | CDR3aa
TRBJ2-1 | TRBD1 | TRBV6-4 | NA | TGTGCCAGCAACCCGGAGGCAGGGGGATCCTACAATGAGCAGTTCTTC | CASNPEAGGSYNEQFF
TRBJ2-1 | TRBD2 | TRBV28 | NA | TGTGCCAGCAGTTTAATTTCCCCGACTAGCGGGGGGAGCTCCTACAATGAGCAGTTCTTC | CASSLISPTSGGSSYNEQFF
TRBJ2-4 | NA | TRBV30 | NA | TGTGCCTGGAGTGGCACCCGCCCCGAGGAGAGCGGAAAACTAGCCAAAAACATTCAGTACTTC | CAWSGTRPEESGKLAKNIQYF
TRBJ2-7 | NA | TRBV28 | NA | TGTGCCAGCAGCCGCGGGGGCAGCTCCTACGAGCAGTACTTC | CASSRGGSSYEQYF
TRBJ2-2 | TRBD1 | TRBV28 | NA | TGTGCCCTCGACTCCGGGACAGGGAACACCGGGGAGCTGTTTTTT | CALDSGTGNTGELFF
TRBJ1-5 | NA | TRBV15 | NA | TGTGCCACCGACGGGGGGACCTATAGCAATCAGCCCCAGCATTTT | CATDGGTYSNQPQHF
TRBJ1-4 | TRBD1 | TRBV6-5 | NA | TGTGCCAGCAGTTACGACAGGGTAAATGAAAAACTGTTTTTT | CASSYDRVNEKLFF
TRBJ2-5 | TRBD1 | TRBV15 | NA | TGTGCCACCAGCAGCGTAGGGACAGGCCAAGAGACCCAGTACTTC | CATSSVGTGQETQYF
TRBJ2-3 | NA | TRBV7-3 | NA | TGTGCCAGCAGCCACACAGATACGCAGTATTTT | CASSHTDTQYF
TRBJ2-1 | NA | TRBV7-5 | NA | TGTGCCAGAAGCCCCACATTGGCGAATAGGAGGAATGAGCAGTTCTTC | CARSPTLANRRNEQFF
TRBJ1-4 | NA | TRBV19 | NA | TGTGCCAGTAGTGGAAGCTGGGGGCAGGGATCTAATGAAAAACTGTTTTTT | CASSGSWGQGSNEKLFF
TRBJ1-6 | TRBD1 | TRBV5-4 | NA | TGTGCCAGCAGCTTAGGACAGGGGGATAATTCACCCCTCCACTTT | CASSLGQGDNSPLHF
TRBJ2-1 | NA | TRBV5-1 | NA | TGCGCCAGCAGCTGGACTTCTGGACTGGCCTACAATGAGCAGTTCTTC | CASSWTSGLAYNEQFF
TRBJ2-2 | NA | TRBV7-3 | NA | TGTGCCAGCAGCGCTAGAGCCGGGGAGCTGTTTTTT | CASSARAGELFF
TRBJ1-3 | NA | TRBV6-1 | NA | TGTGCCAGCAGTGAAGCCTTGGGGCCCGGAAACACCATATATTTT | CASSEALGPGNTIYF
TRBJ1-2 | NA | TRBV6-5 | NA | TGTGCCAGCAGTTACGGGGGCCGCTATCCTAACTATGGCTACACCTTC | CASSYGGRYPNYGYTF
TRBJ2-7 | TRBD1 | TRBV9 | NA | TGTGCCAGCAGCGGACAGGGGGATACCTACGAGCAGTACTTC | CASSGQGDTYEQYF
TRBJ1-2 | NA | TRBV7-8 | NA | TGTGCCAGCAGCTTAGTTCAGGGGTGGGGTGGCTACACCTTC | CASSLVQGWGGYTF
TRBJ1-2 | NA | TRBV28 | NA | TGTGCCAGCAGTCCCCTCCCGGGAGGACCCTATGGCTACACCTTC | CASSPLPGGPYGYTF
TRBJ2-7 | NA | TRBV15 | NA | TGTGCCACCAGCAGAGGGGGTGCTGGGGCGGCTCACGAGCAGTACTTC | CATSRGGAGAAHEQYF
TRBJ2-7 | NA | TRBV9 | once | TGTGCCAGCAGCGTAGGAGGCGGGGACTACGAGCAGTACTTC | CASSVGGGDYEQYF
TRBJ1-1 | NA | TRBV6-5 | NA | TGTGCCAGCAGTTACTCGAACAGGTTTAACACTGAAGCTTTCTTT | CASSYSNRFNTEAFF
TRBJ1-6 | TRBD1 | TRBV4-1 | NA | TGCGCCAGCAGCCAAGATGGACGGGACAGCTATTCACCCCTCCACTTT | CASSQDGRDSYSPLHF
TRBJ2-7 | TRBD2 | TRBV27 | NA | TGTGCCAGCAGTCCCCGGATAGGAACGGGCGGGAGACAAGACGAGCAGTACTTC | CASSPRIGTGGRQDEQYF
TRBJ1-4 | NA | TRBV7-2 | NA | TGTGCCAGCAGCCCTTGGGAGGGTGAAAAACTGTTTTTT | CASSPWEGEKLFF
TRBJ2-7 | NA | TRBV29-1 | NA | TGCAGCGTTGCCCAGACAGCGATTTCGTCCTACGAGCAGTACTTC | CSVAQTAISSYEQYF
TRBJ1-5 | NA | TRBV28 | once | TGTGCCAGCACCCTACTGAGAGGATCAAATCAGCCCCAGCATTTT | CASTLLRGSNQPQHF